These T cell receptor beta chains were read from a single sample in a study of shared clonotypes between healthy human individuals. Generated by immunoSEQ multiplex PCR, the TCRdb table keeps only in-frame clones and is missing some. The profile shows roughly 2 million clones, roughly 95% of them singletons. Source material: naive CD4+ T cells sorted from blood. These receptor sequences come from a man aged 18 to 30 in good health. Each CDR3 is given with its conserved first and last residue. D genes are given only for firm matches. Clone size appears in some rows only: once, few, many, or a class for an expanded clone.

D gene,clone size,V gene,J gene,CDR3 DNA,CDR3 protein
NA,few,TRBV6-5,TRBJ1-2,TGTGCCAGCAGTAACGCCGGGGCTGGTGGCTACACCTTC,CASSNAGAGGYTF
NA,NA,TRBV18,TRBJ2-3,TGTGCCAGCTCACCGGGGGTTACAGATACGCAGTATTTT,CASSPGVTDTQYF
TRBD1,NA,TRBV18,TRBJ1-4,TGTGCCAGCTCACCCCTGACAGGGGCAGGCGAAAAACTGTTTTTT,CASSPLTGAGEKLFF
NA,NA,TRBV4-2,TRBJ1-4,TGTGCCAGCAGCCAAAGAATCGTAGCCCCAGGGACCGAGGGCGAAAAACTGTTTTTT,CASSQRIVAPGTEGEKLFF
NA,NA,TRBV25-1,TRBJ1-5,TGTGCCAGCAGTGATACAAGGATTAGCAATCAGCCCCAGCATTTT,CASSDTRISNQPQHF
NA,NA,TRBV7-2,TRBJ1-1,TGTGCCAGCAGCCCTCACTACTCCCGGCTAGAGAACACTGAAGCTTTCTTT,CASSPHYSRLENTEAFF
TRBD2,NA,TRBV5-4,TRBJ2-5,TGTGCCAGCAGCGAGAGCGGGATTACTCAAGAGACCCAGTACTTC,CASSESGITQETQYF
TRBD2,NA,TRBV15,TRBJ2-5,TGTGCCACCAGCCCCACCTTCCCCCGGACTAGCGGGGGGGCGGGAGAGACCCAGTACTTC,CATSPTFPRTSGGAGETQYF
NA,NA,TRBV7-9,TRBJ2-2,TGTGCCAGCAGCCGAAGATTGGCGAACACCGGGGAGCTGTTTTTT,CASSRRLANTGELFF
NA,NA,TRBV5-1,TRBJ1-1,TGCGCCAGCAGCTTGGGGACGATGACTGAAGCTTTCTTT,CASSLGTMTEAFF
TRBD1,NA,TRBV28,TRBJ2-7,TGTGCCAGCAGGGCGACCGGGACAGGGGGAGGGCACGAGCAGTACTTC,CASRATGTGGGHEQYF
NA,NA,TRBV6-4,TRBJ2-2,TGTGCCAGCAGTGTTCAACCAGCTTCGAACACCGGGGAGCTGTTTTTT,CASSVQPASNTGELFF
TRBD1,NA,TRBV30,TRBJ1-5,TGTGCCTGGAGTGGGGGACAGGGCAATCAGCCCCAGCATTTT,CAWSGGQGNQPQHF
NA,NA,TRBV6-6,TRBJ1-1,TGTGCCAGCAGCCCCCGGGGGGGAAGTGAAGCTTTCTTT,CASSPRGGSEAFF
NA,NA,TRBV5-1,TRBJ2-3,TGCGCCAGCAGCCCCCAGGGGACTGGGAGCACAGATACGCAGTATTTT,CASSPQGTGSTDTQYF
TRBD2,NA,TRBV18,TRBJ2-1,TGTGCCAGCTCACCCGGATTCGGGGGGTTGAATGAGCAGTTCTTC,CASSPGFGGLNEQFF
TRBD1,NA,TRBV5-1,TRBJ1-4,TGCGCCAGCAGCTCGGGACAGGGGGTTAATGAAAAACTGTTTTTT,CASSSGQGVNEKLFF
TRBD1,NA,TRBV10-3,TRBJ1-1,TGTGCCATCAGTGAGTCCGGGACAGAGATGAACACTGAAGCTTTCTTT,CAISESGTEMNTEAFF
NA,NA,TRBV7-2,TRBJ1-2,TGTGCCAGCAGCTTATTGCTCTATGGCTACACCTTC,CASSLLLYGYTF
NA,NA,TRBV28,TRBJ2-7,TGTGCCAGCAAGGGGACAACCTACGAGCAGTACTTC,CASKGTTYEQYF
TRBD2,NA,TRBV5-4,TRBJ2-3,TGTGCCAGCAGCTCTCCAGGACTAGCGGGAGTCACAGATACGCAGTATTTT,CASSSPGLAGVTDTQYF
NA,NA,TRBV29-1,TRBJ2-1,TGCAGCGTGCAGACGGGGGTTAAGTCCTACAATGAGCAGTTCTTC,CSVQTGVKSYNEQFF
NA,NA,TRBV15,TRBJ2-7,TGTGCCACCAGCAGAGTAGGGGGTGCTGCGTACTTC,CATSRVGGAAYF
TRBD2,NA,TRBV29-1,TRBJ2-4,TGCAGCGGAGCGAATGTTGCGGGGGGGCCTGACATTCAGTACTTC,CSGANVAGGPDIQYF
NA,once,TRBV7-9,TRBJ2-1,TGTGCCAGCAGCCTCATAGCCGTCAATGAGCAGTTCTTC,CASSLIAVNEQFF
TRBD2,NA,TRBV4-1,TRBJ2-3,TGCGCCAGCAGCAGACGACTAGCGGGGGGAGATACGCAGTATTTT,CASSRRLAGGDTQYF
TRBD1,NA,TRBV7-9,TRBJ2-7,TGTGCCAGCAGCCGGACAGGGTCCTACGAGCAGTACTTC,CASSRTGSYEQYF
TRBD2,NA,TRBV27,TRBJ2-1,TGTGCCAGCAGTCCCGACAGGGGGATAGCGGGAGGGCATGAGCAGTTCTTC,CASSPDRGIAGGHEQFF
TRBD2,NA,TRBV9,TRBJ2-5,TGTGCCAGCAGCCGCGGGGGATCAGAGACCCAGTACTTC,CASSRGGSETQYF
NA,NA,TRBV4-3,TRBJ2-7,TGCGCCAGCAGCCAAGTTGCGGGACCCTCCTACGAGCAGTACTTC,CASSQVAGPSYEQYF
NA,NA,TRBV5-4,TRBJ2-3,TGTGCCAGCAGCCCCCGCACAGATACGCAGTATTTT,CASSPRTDTQYF
TRBD1,NA,TRBV5-1,TRBJ2-4,TGCGCCAGCAGCACCGGGACAGGGGTTGGGAACATTCAGTACTTC,CASSTGTGVGNIQYF
TRBD1,NA,TRBV27,TRBJ1-1,TGTGCCAGCAGGACAGGGCAGCGGACTGAAGCTTTCTTT,CASRTGQRTEAFF
NA,NA,TRBV2,TRBJ1-2,TGTGCCAGCAGTGGCCGGGACCCAGACCGATATGGCTACACCTTC,CASSGRDPDRYGYTF
TRBD1,NA,TRBV28,TRBJ1-4,TGTGCCACCAGGACAGGGGGCGGAAAACTGTTTTTT,CATRTGGGKLFF
NA,NA,TRBV5-1,TRBJ2-2,TGCGCCAGCAGCTTGGAAACCACAGGGTCCGGGGAGCTGTTTTTT,CASSLETTGSGELFF
TRBD2,few,TRBV5-1,TRBJ2-3,TGCGCCAGCAGCTTTAGCGGGAGCACAGATACGCAGTATTTT,CASSFSGSTDTQYF
TRBD2,NA,TRBV5-1,TRBJ2-1,TGCGCCAGCAGCTTCGTACTAGCGGGAAGTTACAATGAGCAGTTCTTC,CASSFVLAGSYNEQFF
NA,NA,TRBV30,TRBJ1-6,TGTGCCTGGAACGGCAAGGGGGGGAATTCACCCCTCCACTTT,CAWNGKGGNSPLHF
NA,NA,TRBV2,TRBJ1-3,TGTGCCAGCAGTGTCATACAGCGCTCTGGAAACACCATATATTTT,CASSVIQRSGNTIYF
NA,NA,TRBV7-9,TRBJ2-3,TGTGCCAGCAGCAGGGGCCAGGACACGCAGTATTTT,CASSRGQDTQYF
TRBD2,NA,TRBV28,TRBJ2-5,TGTGCCAGCAGTTCCGCAGCGGGGGAAGGGGAGACCCAGTACTTC,CASSSAAGEGETQYF
NA,NA,TRBV6-1,TRBJ1-1,TGTGCCAGCAGGGCGGGGGGCCCAATGAACACTGAAGCTTTCTTT,CASRAGGPMNTEAFF
NA,NA,TRBV7-9,TRBJ2-4,TGTGCCAGCACCCCCCCCAAGGACTCACAAAACATTCAGTACTTC,CASTPPKDSQNIQYF
NA,NA,TRBV11-2,TRBJ1-2,TGTGCCAGCAGCTTAGATAGGACAGTGAAAGGCTACACCTTC,CASSLDRTVKGYTF
NA,once,TRBV4-3,TRBJ2-5,TGCGCCAGCAGCCAGTCCTCCCAGGGAGGAGAGACCCAGTACTTC,CASSQSSQGGETQYF
TRBD2,NA,TRBV5-1,TRBJ2-1,TGCGCCAGCAGCTTCGGCGGGAGCCAGTACAATGAGCAGTTCTTC,CASSFGGSQYNEQFF
NA,NA,TRBV6-5,TRBJ2-7,TGTGCCAGCAGCCACCCCCAGACAGTGGAGCAGTACTTC,CASSHPQTVEQYF
TRBD2,NA,TRBV7-2,TRBJ2-3,TGTGCCAGCAGCTTCGGGACTAGCGATACGCAGTATTTT,CASSFGTSDTQYF
TRBD1,NA,TRBV9,TRBJ2-2,TGTGCCAGCAGCCAAAATACAGGGGCACTCAACACCGGGGAGCTGTTTTTT,CASSQNTGALNTGELFF
NA,NA,TRBV7-9,TRBJ2-3,TGTGCCAGCACTCCCTGGGGGGGGGCGACAGATACGCAGTATTTT,CASTPWGGATDTQYF
NA,NA,TRBV4-1,TRBJ1-5,TGCGCCAGCAGCCAGGAAAGTACAGGGTTGAACCAGCCCCAGCATTTT,CASSQESTGLNQPQHF
NA,NA,TRBV19,TRBJ1-6,TGTGCCAGTAGTACCGACCGGGGGTATAATTCACCCCTCCACTTT,CASSTDRGYNSPLHF
NA,NA,TRBV7-9,TRBJ1-1,TGTGCCAGCAGCTTAGTCGACAGTGATGAAGCTTTCTTT,CASSLVDSDEAFF
TRBD1,NA,TRBV9,TRBJ2-4,TGTGCCAGCAGCACGGGGACAGCCTTAAACATTCAGTACTTC,CASSTGTALNIQYF
TRBD2,NA,TRBV6-1,TRBJ2-1,TGTGCCAGCAGGGGAGGGACTAGCGGGAGATATGAGCAGTTCTTC,CASRGGTSGRYEQFF
TRBD2,NA,TRBV10-2,TRBJ2-1,TGCGCCAGCAGTGTGGCGGGAGCCTCCAATGAGCAGTTCTTC,CASSVAGASNEQFF
NA,NA,TRBV6-1,TRBJ2-5,TGTGCCAGCAGAAGCAGGGAGCTCCAAGAGACCCAGTACTTC,CASRSRELQETQYF
NA,NA,TRBV5-4,TRBJ1-6,TGTGCCACTCGAAGTGACGGGACGGGTAATTCACCCCTCCACTTT,CATRSDGTGNSPLHF
NA,NA,TRBV18,TRBJ2-2,TGTGCCAGCTCACCAGAGGGGGCCGGGGAGCTGTTTTTT,CASSPEGAGELFF